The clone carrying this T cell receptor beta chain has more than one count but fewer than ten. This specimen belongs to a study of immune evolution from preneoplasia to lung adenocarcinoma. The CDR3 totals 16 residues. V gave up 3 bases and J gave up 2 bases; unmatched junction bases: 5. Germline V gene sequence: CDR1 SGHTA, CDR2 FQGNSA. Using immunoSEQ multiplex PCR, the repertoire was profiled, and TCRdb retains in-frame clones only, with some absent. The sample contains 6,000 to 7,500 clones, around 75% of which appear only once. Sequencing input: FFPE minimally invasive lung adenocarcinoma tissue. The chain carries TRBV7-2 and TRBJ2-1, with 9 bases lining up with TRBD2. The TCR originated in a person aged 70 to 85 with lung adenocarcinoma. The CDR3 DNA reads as TGTGCCAGCAGCTTGAGTAGCGGGGGCACCTACAATGAGCAGTTCTTC. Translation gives CASSLSSGGTYNEQFF.